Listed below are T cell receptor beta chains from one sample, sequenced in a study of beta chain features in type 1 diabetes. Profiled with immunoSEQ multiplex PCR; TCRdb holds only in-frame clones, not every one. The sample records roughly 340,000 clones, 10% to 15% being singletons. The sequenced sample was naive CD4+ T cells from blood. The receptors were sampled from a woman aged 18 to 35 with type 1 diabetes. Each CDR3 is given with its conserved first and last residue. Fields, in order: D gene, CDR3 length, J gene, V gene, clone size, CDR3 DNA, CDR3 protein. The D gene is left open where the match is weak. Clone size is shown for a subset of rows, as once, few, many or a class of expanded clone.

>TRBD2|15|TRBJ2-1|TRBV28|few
TGTGCCAGCAGCACCAGCGGGAGGGTGTCTAATGAGCAGTTCTTC
CASSTSGRVSNEQFF
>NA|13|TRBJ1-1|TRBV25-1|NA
TGTGCCAGCAGTGAAGGAGACAGGACTGAAGCTTTCTTT
CASSEGDRTEAFF
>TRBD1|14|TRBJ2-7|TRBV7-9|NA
TGTGCCTGCCTGAGGGGACAGGGTGCCTACGAGCAGTACTTC
CACLRGQGAYEQYF
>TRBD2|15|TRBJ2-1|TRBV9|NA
TGTGCCAGCAGCGTCCTAGCGGACTCCTACAATGAGCAGTTCTTC
CASSVLADSYNEQFF
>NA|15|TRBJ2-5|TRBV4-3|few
TGCGCCAGCAGCCAAGGGCGGGGCGACCAAGAGACCCAGTACTTC
CASSQGRGDQETQYF
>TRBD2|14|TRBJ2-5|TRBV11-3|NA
TGTGCCAGCAGCTTAGTTGCGGGGGAAGAGACCCAGTACTTC
CASSLVAGEETQYF
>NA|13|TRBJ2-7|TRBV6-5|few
TGTGCCAGCAGGGGTGCGACTCGCTACGAGCAGTACTTC
CASRGATRYEQYF
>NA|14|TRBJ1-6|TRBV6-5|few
TGTGCCAGCAGAACCCAGGGTACTGATTCACCCCTCCACTTT
CASRTQGTDSPLHF
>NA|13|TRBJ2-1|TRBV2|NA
TGTGCCAGCACCCTAGCCTCCTACAATGAGCAGTTCTTC
CASTLASYNEQFF
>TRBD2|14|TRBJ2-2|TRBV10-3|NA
TGTGCCATCAGTGGCCCAGCGGGAGACCGGGAGCTGTTTTTT
CAISGPAGDRELFF
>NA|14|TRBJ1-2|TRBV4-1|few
TGCGCCAGCAGCCGGGGCATTTCTAACTATGGCTACACCTTC
CASSRGISNYGYTF
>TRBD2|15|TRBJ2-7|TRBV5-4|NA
TGTGCCAGCAGCTTGGGTGGAGGCGGGAGACACGAGCAGTACTTC
CASSLGGGGRHEQYF
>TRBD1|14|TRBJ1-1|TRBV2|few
TGTGCCAGCAGCTACGGACAGGGGAACACTGAAGCTTTCTTT
CASSYGQGNTEAFF
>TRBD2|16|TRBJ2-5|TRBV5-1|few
TGCGCCAGCAGCCATAGACTAGCGTTTCATCAAGAGACCCAGTACTTC
CASSHRLAFHQETQYF
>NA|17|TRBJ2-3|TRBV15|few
TGTGCCACCAACATACACCCGACTGCAGCCTCGGCAGATACGCAGTATTTT
CATNIHPTAASADTQYF
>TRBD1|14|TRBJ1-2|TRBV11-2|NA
TGTGCCAGCAGTCCACAGGGGACATCCTATGGCTACACCTTC
CASSPQGTSYGYTF
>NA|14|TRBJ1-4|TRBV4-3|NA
TGCGCCAGCAGCCAGGCTCCCCTCAATGAAAAACTGTTTTTT
CASSQAPLNEKLFF
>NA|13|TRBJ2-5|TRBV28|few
TGTGCCAGCATGGACTTGGGGGGAAAGACCCAGTACTTC
CASMDLGGKTQYF
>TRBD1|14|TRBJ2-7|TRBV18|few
TGTGCCAGCTCACCCGGACAGGGTTTAATGGAGCAGTACTTC
CASSPGQGLMEQYF
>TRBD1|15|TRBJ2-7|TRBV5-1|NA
TGCGCCAGCAGCTTGGGAGACAGGGGGTACTACGAGCAGTACTTC
CASSLGDRGYYEQYF
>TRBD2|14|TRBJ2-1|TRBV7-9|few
TGTGCCAGCAGCTCTGGGACTAGCGGGGGCGCGAGGTTCTTC
CASSSGTSGGARFF
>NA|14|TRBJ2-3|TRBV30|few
TGTGCCTGGAGTGTATTAAGTTGGGCGGATACGCAGTATTTT
CAWSVLSWADTQYF
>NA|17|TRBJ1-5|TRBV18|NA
TGTGCCAGCTCACCCACGGGGACTTTTGGTAGCAATCAGCCCCAGCATTTT
CASSPTGTFGSNQPQHF
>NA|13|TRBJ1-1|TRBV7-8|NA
TGTGCCAGCAGCCCAGTAGGAGGCACTGAAGCTTTCTTT
CASSPVGGTEAFF
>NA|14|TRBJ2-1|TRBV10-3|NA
TGTGCCATCAGTGAGTCATACGGGGTCAATGAGCAGTTCTTC
CAISESYGVNEQFF
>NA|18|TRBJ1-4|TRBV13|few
TGTGCCAGCAGCCGAATTGACAGGACTGGTGGGACTAATGAAAAACTGTTTTTT
CASSRIDRTGGTNEKLFF
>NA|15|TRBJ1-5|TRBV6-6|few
TGTGCCAGCAATCACGGAAGGGGCAGCAATCAGCCCCAGCATTTT
CASNHGRGSNQPQHF
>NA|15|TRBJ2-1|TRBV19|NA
TGTGCCAGTAGTGTGGACTCGCCCTCCTACAATGAGCAGTTCTTC
CASSVDSPSYNEQFF
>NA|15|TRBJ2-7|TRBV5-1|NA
TGCGCCAGCAGCGAGCGACGGTCCGATACTACGAGGCAGTACTTC
CASSERRSDTTRQYF
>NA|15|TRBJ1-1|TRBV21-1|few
TGTGCCAGCAGCAAAGCGAGGGGACAAGGGACTGAAGCTTTCTTT
CASSKARGQGTEAFF
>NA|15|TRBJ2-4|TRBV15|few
TGTGCCACCAGCAGAGCCGGGGGACCCCCCAACATTCAGTACTTC
CATSRAGGPPNIQYF
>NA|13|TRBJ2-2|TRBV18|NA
TGTGCCAGCTCCCAAGGGGACACACTGCTCTTATCTTTT
CASSQGDTLLLSF
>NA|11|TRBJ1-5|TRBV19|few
TGTGCCAGTAGCAACAATCAGCCCCAGCATTTT
CASSNNQPQHF
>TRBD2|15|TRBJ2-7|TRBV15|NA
TGTGCCACCAGCAGACCGACTAGCGGGAGTTACGAGCAGTACTTC
CATSRPTSGSYEQYF
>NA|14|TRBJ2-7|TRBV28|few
TGTGCCAGCATTAGTTGGCGGGGCCCCCGAAAGCAGTACTTC
CASISWRGPRKQYF
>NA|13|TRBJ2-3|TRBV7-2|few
TGTGCCAGCAGTCGGGTAGATTTCCGTGCGCAGTATTTT
CASSRVDFRAQYF
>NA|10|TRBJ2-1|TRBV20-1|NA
TGCAGTGCTAGGGGGGGTGAGCAGTTCTTC
CSARGGEQFF
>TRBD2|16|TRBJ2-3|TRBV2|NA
TGTGCCAGCAGAGGGGGACTAGCGGGAGATGGAGATACGCAGTATTTT
CASRGGLAGDGDTQYF